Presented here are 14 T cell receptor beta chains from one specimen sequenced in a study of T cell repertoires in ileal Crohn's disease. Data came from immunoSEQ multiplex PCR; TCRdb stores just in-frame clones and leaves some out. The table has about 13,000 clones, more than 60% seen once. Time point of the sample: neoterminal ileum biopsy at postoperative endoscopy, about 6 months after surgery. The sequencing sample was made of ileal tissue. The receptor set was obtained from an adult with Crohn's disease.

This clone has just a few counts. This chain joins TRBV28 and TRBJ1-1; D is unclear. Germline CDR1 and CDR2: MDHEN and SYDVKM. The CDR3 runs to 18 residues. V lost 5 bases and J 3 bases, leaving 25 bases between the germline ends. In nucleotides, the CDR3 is TGTGCCAGCAGTATATCAGCTTGGGCACCTCTTAGGTACACTGAAGCTTTCTTT. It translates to CASSISAWAPLRYTEAFF.

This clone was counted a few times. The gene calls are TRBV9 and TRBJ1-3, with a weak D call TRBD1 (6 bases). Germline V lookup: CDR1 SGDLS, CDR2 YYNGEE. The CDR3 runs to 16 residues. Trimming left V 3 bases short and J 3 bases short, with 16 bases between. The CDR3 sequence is CASSALQGLSGNTIYF. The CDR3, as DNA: TGTGCCAGCAGCGCCTTACAGGGCTTAAGTGGAAACACCATATATTTT. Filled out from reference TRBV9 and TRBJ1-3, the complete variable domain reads DSGVTQTPKHLITATGQRVTLRCSPRSGDLSVYWYQQSLDQGLQFLIQYYNGEERAKGNILERFSAQQFPDLHSELNLSSLELGDSALYFCASSALQGLSGNTIYFGEGSWLTVV.

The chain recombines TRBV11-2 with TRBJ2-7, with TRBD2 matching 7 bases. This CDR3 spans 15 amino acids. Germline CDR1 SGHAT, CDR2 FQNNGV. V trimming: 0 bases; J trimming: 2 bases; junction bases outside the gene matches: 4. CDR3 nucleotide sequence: TGTGCCAGCAGCTTAGAGGGCAGCGGGGCCTACGAGCAGTACTTC. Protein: CASSLEGSGAYEQYF.

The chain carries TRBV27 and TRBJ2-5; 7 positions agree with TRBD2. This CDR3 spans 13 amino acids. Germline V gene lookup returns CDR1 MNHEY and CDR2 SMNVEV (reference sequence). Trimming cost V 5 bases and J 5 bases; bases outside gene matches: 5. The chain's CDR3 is CASSRRGGETQYF. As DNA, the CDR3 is TGTGCCAGCAGTCGGCGGGGAGGGGAGACCCAGTACTTC.

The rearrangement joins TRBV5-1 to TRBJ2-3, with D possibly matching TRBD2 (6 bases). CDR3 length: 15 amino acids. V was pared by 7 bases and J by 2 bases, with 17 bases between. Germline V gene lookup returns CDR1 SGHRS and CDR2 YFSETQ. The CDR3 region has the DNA TGCGCCAGCTTTGTGGGGGGAGCCAACACAGATACGCAGTATTTT. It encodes CASFVGGANTDTQYF. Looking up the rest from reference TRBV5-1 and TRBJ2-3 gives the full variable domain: KAGVTQTPRYLIKTRGQQVTLSCSPISGHRSVSWYQQTPGQGLQFLFEYFSETQRNKGNFPGRFSGRQFSNSRSEMNVSTLELGDSALYLCASFVGGANTDTQYFGPGTRLTVL.

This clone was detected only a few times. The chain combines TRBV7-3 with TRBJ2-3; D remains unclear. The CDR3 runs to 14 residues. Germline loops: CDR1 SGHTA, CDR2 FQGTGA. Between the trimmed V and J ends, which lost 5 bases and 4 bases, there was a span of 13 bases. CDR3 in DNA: TGTGCCAGCAGCCCATCCCTGAATTCAGATACGCAGTATTTT. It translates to CASSPSLNSDTQYF. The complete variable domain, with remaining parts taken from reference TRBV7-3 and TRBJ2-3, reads GAGVSQTPSNKVTEKGKYVELRCDPISGHTALYWYRQSLGQGPEFLIYFQGTGAADDSGLPNDRFFAVRPEGSVSTLKIQRTERGDSAVYLCASSPSLNSDTQYFGPGTRLTVL.

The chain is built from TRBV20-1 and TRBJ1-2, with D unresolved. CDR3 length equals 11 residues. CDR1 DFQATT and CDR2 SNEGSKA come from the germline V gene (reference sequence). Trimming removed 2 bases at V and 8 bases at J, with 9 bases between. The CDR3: CSARQSFGYTF. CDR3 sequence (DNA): TGCAGTGCTAGACAAAGTTTCGGCTACACCTTC.

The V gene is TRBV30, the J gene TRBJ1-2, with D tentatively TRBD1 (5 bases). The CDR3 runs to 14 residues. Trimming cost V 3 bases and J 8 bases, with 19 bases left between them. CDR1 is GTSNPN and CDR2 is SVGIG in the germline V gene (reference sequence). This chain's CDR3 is CAWSEPGTLGGYTF. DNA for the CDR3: TGTGCCTGGAGCGAGCCCGGGACGCTGGGGGGCTACACCTTC.

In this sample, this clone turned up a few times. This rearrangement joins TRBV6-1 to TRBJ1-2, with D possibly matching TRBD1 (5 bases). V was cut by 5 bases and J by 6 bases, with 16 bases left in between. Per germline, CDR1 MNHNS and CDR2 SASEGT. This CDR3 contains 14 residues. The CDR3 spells CASSLRRVPDGYTF. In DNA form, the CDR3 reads TGTGCCAGCAGTTTACGCAGGGTTCCGGATGGCTACACCTTC.

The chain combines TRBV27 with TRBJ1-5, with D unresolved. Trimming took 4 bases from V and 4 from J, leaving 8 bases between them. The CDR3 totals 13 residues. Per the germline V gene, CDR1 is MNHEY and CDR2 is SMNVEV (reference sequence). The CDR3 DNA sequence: TGTGCCAGCAGTTCTATCTCTAATCAGCCCCAGCATTTT. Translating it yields CASSSISNQPQHF.

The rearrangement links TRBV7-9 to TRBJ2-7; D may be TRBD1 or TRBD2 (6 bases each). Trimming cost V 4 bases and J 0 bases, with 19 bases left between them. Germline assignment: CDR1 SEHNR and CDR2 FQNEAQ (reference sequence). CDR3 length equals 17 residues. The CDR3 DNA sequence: TGTGCCAGCAGCTCCTTAGAGGGGGGTGACCTCTCCTACGAGCAGTACTTC. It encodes CASSSLEGGDLSYEQYF.

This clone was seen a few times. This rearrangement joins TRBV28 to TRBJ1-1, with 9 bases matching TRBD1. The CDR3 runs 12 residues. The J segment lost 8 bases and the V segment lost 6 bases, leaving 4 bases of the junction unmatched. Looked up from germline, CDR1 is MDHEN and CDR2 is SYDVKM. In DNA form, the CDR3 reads TGTGCCAGCAGCAGACAGGGGGGAGAAGCTTTCTTT. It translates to CASSRQGGEAFF.

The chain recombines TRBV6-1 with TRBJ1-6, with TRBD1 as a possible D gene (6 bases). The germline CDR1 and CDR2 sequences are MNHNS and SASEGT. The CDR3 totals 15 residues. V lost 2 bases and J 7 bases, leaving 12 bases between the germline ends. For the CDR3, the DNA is TGTGCCAGCAGTGAACCCGGACAGATAAATTCACCCCTCCACTTT. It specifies CASSEPGQINSPLHF.

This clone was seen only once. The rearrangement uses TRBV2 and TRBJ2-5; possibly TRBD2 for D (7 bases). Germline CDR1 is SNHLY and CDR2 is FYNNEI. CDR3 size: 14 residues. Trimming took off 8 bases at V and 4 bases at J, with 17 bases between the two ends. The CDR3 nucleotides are TGTGCCAGCGGGGGGGGGCCTCTGGGAGAGACCCAGTACTTC. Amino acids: CASGGGPLGETQYF.